Following are 29 T cell receptor beta chains from one sample sequenced in a study of cytomegalovirus exposure and HLA in healthy donors. It was with 60 Vbeta and 13 Jbeta primers that the PCR ran. Produced via immunoSEQ multiplex PCR; TCRdb's table is partial and in-frame only. The sample lists 130,000 to 150,000 clones; roughly four fifths were seen once. The source material was PBMCs. The receptors originated from a woman aged 45-65 years in good health and CMV-seronegative.

The chain employs TRBV7-6 and TRBJ1-3; the D is unclear. The V gene lost 0 bases and the J gene lost 6 bases, with 9 bases spanning the gap. CDR3 size: 14 residues. CDR1 SGHVS and CDR2 FNYEAQ come from the germline V gene. CDR3 sequence (DNA): TGTGCCAGCAGCTTAGCGACAACTGAAAACACCATATATTTT. Translating gives CASSLATTENTIYF.

The J gene is TRBJ1-5, the V gene TRBV4-3; a weak D match, TRBD1 (5 bases). In germline, CDR1 is LGHNA, CDR2 YSLEER. The ends were cut back, 0 bases at V and 5 bases at J, with 11 bases in the middle. This CDR3 comprises 15 residues. DNA of the CDR3: TGCGCCAGCAGCCAAGATGCCGGGGGACATCAGCCCCAGCATTTT. The encoded protein is CASSQDAGGHQPQHF.

This clone was detected once. This chain uses TRBV4-1 with TRBJ2-3; D not resolved. V dropped 4 bases and J dropped 1 base, with 9 bases sitting between them. Germline lookup yields CDR1 MGHRA and CDR2 YSYEKL. The length of the CDR3 is 14 residues. CDR3 amino acids: CASSRSRGTDTQYF. CDR3 in DNA: TGCGCCAGCAGCCGGTCACGGGGCACAGATACGCAGTATTTT.

V and J are TRBV4-3 and TRBJ2-5; 8 bases map to TRBD2. V lost 0 bases to trimming and J lost 1 base; unmatched junction nucleotides: 10. From germline, CDR1 is LGHNA and CDR2 YSLEER. The CDR3 covers 18 residues. The CDR3 DNA sequence: TGCGCCAGCAGCCAAGATCGGGGGGGGCTAGCGGGCCAAGAGACCCAGTACTTC. This sequence encodes CASSQDRGGLAGQETQYF.

V gene TRBV30 combines with J gene TRBJ1-4, with D unclear. Germline V gene sequence: CDR1 GTSNPN, CDR2 SVGIG (reference sequence). The ends were cut back, 0 bases at V and 13 bases at J, with 12 bases in the middle. The CDR3 spans 12 residues. CDR3 bases: TGTGCCTGGAGTGTTCCCTCCCAGGTACTGTTTTTT. It encodes CAWSVPSQVLFF.

V is TRBV27 and J is TRBJ1-4; 7 nucleotides agree with TRBD1. The CDR3 consists of 15 residues. The V and J ends lost 5 bases and 5 bases, in that order; junction bases with no gene match: 8. The germline V gene encodes CDR1 MNHEY and CDR2 SMNVEV (reference sequence). Here the CDR3 DNA reads TGTGCCAGCAGTGTGCGGGACAGATCGAATGAAAAACTGTTTTTT. Protein: CASSVRDRSNEKLFF.

V is TRBV4-2 and J is TRBJ1-2; weak D call: TRBD1 (5 bases). The CDR3 consists of 13 residues. Trimming shortened V by 6 bases and J by 4 bases, and 12 bases separated the two germline ends. The germline V gene has CDR1 LGHNA and CDR2 YNFKEQ. The CDR3 bases are TGTGCCAGCAGTGCCAGGGCTACCTATGGCTACACCTTC. Amino acid sequence: CASSARATYGYTF.

This clone was seen a few times. The chain is built from TRBV6-1 and TRBJ1-1; 8 nucleotides align to TRBD1. V lost 3 bases to trimming and J lost 2 bases; unmatched junction nucleotides: 8. Germline CDR1 is MNHNS and CDR2 is SASEGT. This CDR3 has 16 residues. CDR3 loop: CASSDLRTGINTEAFF. The CDR3 DNA reads TGTGCCAGCAGTGACCTCAGGACAGGGATAAACACTGAAGCTTTCTTT.

In its sample, this clone was seen once. The V call is TRBV2, the J call TRBJ2-1, with 9 bases fitting TRBD2. This CDR3 contains 15 residues. Germline V lookup: CDR1 SNHLY, CDR2 FYNNEI. V was pared by 7 bases and J by 4 bases, with 8 bases of the junction left unmatched. CDR3 DNA sequence: TGTGCCAGCAAAGCGGGGGGCAATTGGTACAATGAGCAGTTCTTC. It codes for CASKAGGNWYNEQFF.

This chain joins TRBV7-2 and TRBJ2-7; tentatively, D is TRBD2 (5 bases). Germline values: CDR1 SGHTA, CDR2 FQGNSA. This CDR3 contains 14 residues. V lost 2 bases to trimming and J lost 0 bases, with 8 bases between them. CDR3 sequence: CASSLTGFSYEQYF. Written as DNA, the CDR3 is TGTGCCAGCAGCTTAACGGGGTTCTCCTACGAGCAGTACTTC. The variable domain in full, with the rest retrieved from reference TRBV7-2 and TRBJ2-7, is GAGVSQSPSNKVTEKGKDVELRCDPISGHTALYWYRQSLGQGLEFLIYFQGNSAPDKSGLPSDRFSAERTGGSVSTLTIQRTQQEDSAVYLCASSLTGFSYEQYFGPGTRLTVT.

Only a few counts were recorded for this clone. The J gene is TRBJ1-4, the V gene TRBV6-5; D is unresolved. CDR3 size: 14 residues. With 6 bases removed from V and 8 bases from J, the gap between germline ends came to 16 bases. Germline V CDR1 and CDR2: MNHEY, SVGAGI. In DNA form, the CDR3 reads TGTGCCAGCAGGCAAGACCTTGCCGGGGAAAAACTGTTTTTT. Translation gives CASRQDLAGEKLFF.

This chain uses TRBV7-6 with TRBJ2-3, with D maybe TRBD2 (5 bases). This CDR3 comprises 14 residues. V lost 5 bases and J lost 2, with 11 bases in between. The V gene's germline CDR1 is SGHVS and CDR2 FNYEAQ. The CDR3 reads CASSPVGDTDTQYF. CDR3 in DNA: TGTGCCAGCAGCCCAGTCGGGGACACAGATACGCAGTATTTT.

The J gene is TRBJ1-5, the V gene TRBV6-5, with D perhaps matching TRBD1 (5 bases). Per the germline V gene, CDR1 is MNHEY and CDR2 is SVGAGI. Trimming removed 7 bases at V and 7 bases at J, with 17 bases between. There are 14 residues in the CDR3. The DNA for the CDR3 is TGTGCCAGCAAGGGCTCAGGGTATCGGCAGCCCCAGCATTTT. Translated: CASKGSGYRQPQHF.

This clone appeared a few times. The chain links TRBV4-3 to TRBJ1-2; D may be TRBD1 (5 bases). V lost 0 bases and J 8 bases, leaving 16 bases between the germline ends. Germline V gives CDR1 LGHNA, CDR2 YSLEER. The CDR3 consists of 15 residues. In nucleotides, the CDR3 is TGCGCCAGCAGCCAAGATCATAGGGGATCAACGGGCTACACCTTC. This sequence encodes CASSQDHRGSTGYTF.

The chain has TRBV7-2 and TRBJ1-6; D remains ambiguous. CDR1 is SGHTA and CDR2 is FQGNSA in the germline V gene. The CDR3 is made up of 13 amino acids. The germline V and J ends were trimmed by 1 base and 7 bases, with 5 bases remaining between them. The CDR3 DNA is TGTGCCAGCAGCTTAGATGGCAATTCACCCCTCCACTTT. Translation gives CASSLDGNSPLHF.

Notes on this clone: The same CDR3 also results from other DNA sequences found in this sample. The V and J genes are TRBV29-1 and TRBJ1-2; 7 nucleotides align to TRBD1. Trimming removed 4 bases from V and 3 bases from J; junction bases left unmatched: 2. Germline V CDR1 and CDR2: SQVTM, ANQGSEA. CDR3 length: 12 amino acids. CDR3 residues: CSVVGGDYGYTF. The CDR3 DNA reads as TGCAGCGTTGTAGGGGGCGACTATGGCTACACCTTC.

The rearrangement joins TRBV18 to TRBJ2-7; 8 nucleotides align to TRBD1. Germline assignment: CDR1 KGHSH and CDR2 LQKENI. The length of the CDR3 is 15 residues. Unmatched junction bases numbered 7, after V lost 5 bases and J lost 1 base. In DNA, the CDR3 is TGTGCCAGCTCAGCTGGGACAGGATATTCCTACGAGCAGTACTTC. Translating it yields CASSAGTGYSYEQYF.

This clone turned up a few times. The chain has TRBV19 and TRBJ1-6; TRBD1 matches 11 bases. The germline V gene has CDR1 LNHDA and CDR2 SQIVND (reference sequence). V shed 6 bases and J 5 bases; nucleotides not matched to a gene: 3. This CDR3 has 15 amino acids. CDR3 amino acids: CASSGTGGNNSPLHF. Written as DNA, the CDR3 is TGTGCCAGTAGCGGGACAGGGGGAAATAATTCACCCCTCCACTTT.

The CDR3, as DNA: TGTGCCAGCAGTAGGGGGACAGGGGGAGGGACCCAGTACTTC. This encodes CASSRGTGGGTQYF. The chain couples TRBV6-1 to TRBJ2-5; 11 nucleotides align to TRBD1. CDR1 and CDR2 (germline): MNHNS, SASEGT. The ends lost 5 bases at V and 7 bases at J; junction bases unmatched: 6. The CDR3 extends over 14 amino acids.

This clone was seen a handful of times. The rearrangement links TRBV27 to TRBJ1-6, with TRBD1 identical over 8 bases. V dropped 3 bases and J dropped 15; count of bases not matched to a gene: 10. This CDR3 region has 14 residues. Germline V lookup: CDR1 MNHEY, CDR2 SMNVEV (reference sequence). The CDR3 protein is CASSLWGQAYSLHF. The CDR3 nucleotides read TGTGCCAGCAGTTTGTGGGGACAGGCCTACAGCCTCCACTTT.

The chain employs TRBV12-2 and TRBJ2-5; the table's TRBD2 call for D was not verified on the DNA. TRBV12-2 is tagged as a pseudogene. CDR3 length: 17 residues. The DNA for the CDR3 is TGTGCAAGTCGCTTAGCACTAGCGGGGGGCAACCAAGAGACCCAGTACTTC. Its protein product is CASRLALAGGNQETQYF.

This clone was seen just once. V is TRBV30 and J is TRBJ2-5, with 8 positions matching TRBD2. After removal of 7 bases from V and 4 bases from J, the junction contained 11 bases not matched to a gene. Per the germline V gene, CDR1 is GTSNPN and CDR2 is SVGIG (reference sequence). The CDR3 totals 14 residues. CDR3 bases: TGTGCCTTTAACCCTAGCGGGTTAAGAGAGACCCAGTACTTC. This codes for CAFNPSGLRETQYF.

The rearrangement joins TRBV5-1 to TRBJ2-7, with a possible D match to TRBD1 (6 bases). The germline gives CDR1 SGHRS, CDR2 YFSETQ. This CDR3 is 13 amino acids long. Trimming stripped 4 bases from V and 3 bases from J, with 11 bases between. CDR3 DNA sequence: TGCGCCAGCAGCCTAACGGACAGCTACGAGCAGTACTTC. It is translated as CASSLTDSYEQYF.

The V call is TRBV5-4, the J call TRBJ1-2; TRBD1 matches 10 bases. CDR1 and CDR2 from the germline V gene are SGHNT and YYREEE (reference sequence). The V and J ends lost 4 bases and 3 bases, in that order; junction bases with no gene match: 6. There are 15 residues in the CDR3. The CDR3 loop is CASSPRQGADYGYTF. CDR3 sequence (DNA): TGTGCCAGCAGCCCTCGACAGGGGGCGGACTATGGCTACACCTTC.

The gene calls are TRBV6-6 and TRBJ1-1, with TRBD1 matching over 10 bases. After removal of 6 bases from V and 1 base from J, the junction contained 2 bases not matched to a gene. From germline, CDR1 is MNHNY and CDR2 SVGAGI (reference sequence). The CDR3 runs 14 residues. The DNA for the CDR3 is TGTGCCAGCAGCCGGACAGGGGGGAACACTGAAGCTTTCTTT. It specifies CASSRTGGNTEAFF.

The sample holds a few counts of this clone. The chain recombines TRBV25-1 with TRBJ2-3; D is uncertain. V dropped 4 bases and J dropped 7 bases, with 6 bases sitting between them. The CDR3 is 11 residues long. The V gene's germline CDR1 is MGHDK and CDR2 SYGVNS. The CDR3 spells CASSVINTQYF. DNA for the CDR3: TGTGCCAGCAGTGTAATAAATACGCAGTATTTT. The full variable domain, in which reference TRBV25-1 and TRBJ2-3 provide the parts outside the CDR3, is EADIYQTPRYLVIGTGKKITLECSQTMGHDKMYWYQQDPGMELHLIHYSYGVNSTEKGDLSSESTVSRIRTEHFPLTLESARPSHTSQYLCASSVINTQYFGPGTRLTVL.

The chain links TRBV6-5 to TRBJ1-6, with no clear D. The CDR3 is 13 residues long. V lost 4 bases to trimming and J lost 7 bases, with 8 bases between them. Germline V CDR1 and CDR2: MNHEY, SVGAGI. The CDR3 DNA reads as TGTGCCAGCAGTTCCAGGATCAATTCACCCCTCCACTTT. Its protein product is CASSSRINSPLHF.

This clone was observed a single time. This chain links TRBV6-5 with TRBJ1-2, with D possibly TRBD1 on 5 matching bases. The germline CDR1 and CDR2 sequences are MNHEY and SVGAGI. The CDR3 is 16 amino acids. V gave up 4 bases and J gave up 0 bases, with 15 bases separating them. The DNA of the CDR3 is TGTGCCAGCAGTTGGGTGGGGGGGAGAACTAACTATGGCTACACCTTC. It specifies CASSWVGGRTNYGYTF.

This clone appeared once. This chain uses TRBV30 with TRBJ2-5; a weak D match, TRBD2 (7 bases). The CDR3 runs 15 residues. V was pared by 0 bases and J by 2 bases, with 13 bases between. Germline V CDR1 and CDR2: GTSNPN, SVGIG (reference sequence). The CDR3 here is CAWSVRRGPQETQYF. For the CDR3, the DNA is TGTGCCTGGAGTGTACGGCGGGGGCCACAAGAGACCCAGTACTTC.